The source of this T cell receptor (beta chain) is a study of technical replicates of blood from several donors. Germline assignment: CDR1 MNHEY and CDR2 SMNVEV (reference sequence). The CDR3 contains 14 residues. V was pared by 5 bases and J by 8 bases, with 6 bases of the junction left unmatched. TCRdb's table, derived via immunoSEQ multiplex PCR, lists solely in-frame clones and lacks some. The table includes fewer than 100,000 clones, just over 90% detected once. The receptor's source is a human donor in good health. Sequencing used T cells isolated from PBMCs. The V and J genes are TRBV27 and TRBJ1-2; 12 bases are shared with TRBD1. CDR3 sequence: CASSATGTGGGYTF. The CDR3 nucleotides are TGTGCCAGCAGTGCAACCGGGACAGGGGGCGGCTACACCTTC.